These T cell receptor beta chains were read from a single sample in a study of T cell responses to AZD1222 COVID-19 vaccine. Using immunoSEQ multiplex PCR, the repertoire was profiled, and TCRdb retains in-frame clones only, with some absent. In the table there are over 85,000 clones, approximately 84% of which are singletons. The material was peripheral blood, obtained 28 days after the second AZD1222 dose. These TCRs come from an adult who received the AZD1222 COVID-19 vaccine. Both conserved end residues are part of each CDR3. A D gene is named only where the DNA matches it firmly. The size field is filled for only some rows; it gives once, few, many or a size class.

TRBV2	once	TRBJ1-2	NA	CARRTGPGYGYTF	TGTGCCAGGAGGACGGGCCCCGGGTATGGCTACACCTTC
TRBV11-2	NA	TRBJ1-2	NA	CASSHEGDGYTF	TGTGCCAGCAGCCATGAAGGGGATGGCTACACCTTC
TRBV10-3	NA	TRBJ1-1	NA	CATDRGGGKTEAFF	TGTGCCACCGATCGTGGGGGGGGGAAAACTGAAGCTTTCTTT
TRBV7-8	NA	TRBJ1-1	NA	CASSLPILGSGRPEAFF	TGTGCCAGCAGCTTACCTATCCTTGGGAGCGGACGTCCTGAAGCTTTCTTT
TRBV7-2	NA	TRBJ2-7	NA	CASSLESPGTRAYEQYF	TGTGCCAGCAGCTTAGAATCCCCCGGGACGCGGGCCTACGAGCAGTACTTC
TRBV19	few	TRBJ1-5	NA	CASSTWEGQPQHF	TGTGCCAGTAGTACCTGGGAAGGTCAGCCCCAGCATTTT
TRBV9	NA	TRBJ2-1	TRBD2	CASSAGLAGAFVDEQFF	TGTGCCAGCAGCGCAGGACTAGCGGGGGCCTTCGTGGATGAGCAGTTCTTC
TRBV5-1	NA	TRBJ2-5	NA	CASSRIEGETQYF	TGCGCCAGCAGTCGAATTGAGGGGGAGACCCAGTACTTC
TRBV5-5	NA	TRBJ2-1	NA	CASSLDHRAPSSYNEQFF	TGTGCCAGCAGCTTGGACCACAGGGCCCCGAGCTCCTACAATGAGCAGTTCTTC
TRBV5-1	NA	TRBJ1-1	NA	CASSATQGGNTEAFF	TGCGCCAGCAGCGCCACACAGGGTGGGAACACTGAAGCTTTCTTT
TRBV29-1	NA	TRBJ2-1	NA	CSVAQDGEQFF	TGCAGCGTTGCGCAGGACGGTGAGCAGTTCTTC
TRBV18	NA	TRBJ2-7	TRBD2	CASSGLAGGSGYEQYF	TGTGCCAGCTCGGGACTAGCGGGAGGGTCGGGCTACGAGCAGTACTTC
TRBV9	NA	TRBJ1-2	NA	CASSVGGPAEGYGYTF	TGTGCCAGCAGCGTAGGGGGTCCTGCTGAAGGGTATGGCTACACCTTC
TRBV7-8	NA	TRBJ1-1	TRBD1	CASSRDRGNTEAFF	TGTGCCAGCAGCCGGGACAGAGGGAACACTGAAGCTTTCTTT
TRBV13	NA	TRBJ1-1	TRBD1	CASSLGYRGINTEAFF	TGTGCCAGCAGCTTAGGTTACAGGGGTATTAACACTGAAGCTTTCTTT
TRBV29-1	NA	TRBJ1-2	NA	CSVTEAAGDYGYTF	TGCAGCGTAACCGAGGCGGCTGGGGACTATGGCTACACCTTC
TRBV5-1	few	TRBJ1-1	NA	CASSLGLDSNTEAFF	TGCGCCAGCAGCTTGGGCCTGGACAGTAACACTGAAGCTTTCTTT
TRBV5-1	NA	TRBJ2-3	NA	CASSSTGGSTDTQYF	TGCGCCAGCAGCTCTACGGGGGGCAGCACAGATACGCAGTATTTT
TRBV4-3	once	TRBJ1-2	NA	CASSPTGGVSNYGYTF	TGCGCCAGCAGCCCAACCGGGGGAGTGAGTAACTATGGCTACACCTTC
TRBV5-4	NA	TRBJ2-1	NA	CASSQGRGGSEQFF	TGTGCCAGCAGCCAGGGGCGGGGAGGGAGTGAGCAGTTCTTC
TRBV7-9	NA	TRBJ1-3	NA	CASSRPQGPSGNTIYF	TGTGCCAGCAGCCGCCCTCAGGGTCCTTCTGGAAACACCATATATTTT
TRBV5-1	NA	TRBJ2-1	TRBD2	CASSLDAGGPENEQFF	TGCGCCAGCAGCTTGGATGCGGGGGGGCCGGAGAATGAGCAGTTCTTC
TRBV3-1/TRBV3-2	NA	TRBJ1-4	NA	CASSQESGTNEKLFF	TGTGCCAGCAGCCAAGAGAGTGGCACTAATGAAAAACTGTTTTTT
TRBV5-1	NA	TRBJ1-5	TRBD1	CASSLVGDDRDQPQHF	TGCGCCAGCAGCTTGGTTGGAGATGACAGGGATCAGCCCCAGCATTTT
TRBV28	NA	TRBJ1-1	NA	CASLSPGTTEAFF	TGTGCCAGTCTTTCGCCCGGAACCACTGAAGCTTTCTTT
TRBV6-5	NA	TRBJ1-6	TRBD1	CASSLGQGGNSPLHF	TGTGCCAGCAGTCTGGGACAGGGGGGTAATTCACCCCTCCACTTT
TRBV21-1	NA	TRBJ1-5	NA	CASSKGRQGAYQPQHF	TGTGCCAGCAGCAAAGGGAGACAGGGGGCGTATCAGCCCCAGCATTTT
TRBV6-1	NA	TRBJ2-5	NA	CASSDLSGGPKTQYF	TGTGCCAGCAGTGACCTAAGCGGAGGACCTAAGACCCAGTACTTC
TRBV15	NA	TRBJ1-5	NA	CATSREGTSPQHF	TGTGCCACCAGCAGAGAGGGTACGAGTCCCCAGCATTTT
TRBV6-1	NA	TRBJ2-1	TRBD2	CASSEGTSGDGEQFF	TGTGCCAGCAGTGAAGGAACTAGCGGGGACGGTGAGCAGTTCTTC
TRBV6-2/TRBV6-3	NA	TRBJ2-1	TRBD2	CASSSGLAGVNEQFF	TGTGCCAGCAGTTCGGGACTAGCGGGAGTGAATGAGCAGTTCTTC
TRBV7-2	NA	TRBJ2-3	TRBD2	CASSLAGDTDTQYF	TGTGCCAGCAGCCTAGCGGGAGACACAGATACGCAGTATTTT
TRBV29-1	NA	TRBJ2-1	TRBD1	CSVENLRDREIIGNKGQFF	TGCAGCGTTGAAAATCTCCGGGACAGGGAGATTATCGGGAATAAGGGGCAGTTCTTC
TRBV3-1/TRBV3-2	NA	TRBJ2-5	NA	CASSQRGGFPETQYF	TGTGCCAGCAGCCAAAGGGGCGGTTTCCCAGAGACCCAGTACTTC
TRBV4-3	NA	TRBJ2-3	NA	CASSQSIPITDTQYF	TGCGCCAGCAGCCAATCGATTCCTATCACAGATACGCAGTATTTT
TRBV6-2/TRBV6-3	few	TRBJ2-3	TRBD1	CASSWVRGQYSTDTQYF	TGTGCCAGCAGTTGGGTTCGGGGACAGTATAGCACAGATACGCAGTATTTT
TRBV29-1	NA	TRBJ1-2	NA	CSVEDGQSYYGYTF	TGCAGCGTTGAAGATGGGCAGAGTTACTATGGCTACACCTTC
TRBV28	few	TRBJ2-1	TRBD2	CASSGTSGGTEQFF	TGTGCCAGCAGTGGGACTAGCGGGGGGACTGAGCAGTTCTTC
TRBV2	NA	TRBJ1-5	NA	CASKESNQPQHF	TGTGCCAGCAAAGAGAGCAATCAGCCCCAGCATTTT
TRBV6-2/TRBV6-3	NA	TRBJ2-7	NA	CASSYSQGFRGEQYF	TGTGCCAGCAGTTACTCACAGGGCTTTAGAGGCGAGCAGTACTTC
TRBV11-3	NA	TRBJ1-5	NA	CASSSLNQPQHF	TGTGCCAGCAGCTCGCTAAATCAGCCCCAGCATTTT
TRBV11-2	NA	TRBJ1-1	NA	CASSLMGSTEAFF	TGTGCCAGCAGCTTAATGGGTAGCACTGAAGCTTTCTTT
TRBV19	NA	TRBJ2-1	NA	CASSILGTPEQFF	TGTGCCAGTAGTATACTCGGGACACCCGAGCAGTTCTTC
TRBV2	NA	TRBJ2-4	NA	CASSDSQGIAKNIQYF	TGTGCCAGCAGTGACTCACAAGGTATAGCCAAAAACATTCAGTACTTC
TRBV11-3	NA	TRBJ2-2	NA	CASSPSTGELFF	TGTGCCAGCAGCCCCTCCACCGGGGAGCTGTTTTTT
TRBV10-1	NA	TRBJ2-5	NA	CASSETPGVETQYF	TGCGCCAGCAGTGAGACCCCAGGGGTTGAGACCCAGTACTTC
TRBV20-1	NA	TRBJ2-1	TRBD1	CSASSGTGYYNEQFF	TGCAGTGCTAGTTCCGGGACAGGGTATTACAATGAGCAGTTCTTC
TRBV2	once	TRBJ1-2	NA	CASSEDPVPWGYTF	TGTGCCAGCAGTGAAGATCCCGTTCCCTGGGGCTACACCTTC
TRBV7-9	NA	TRBJ1-1	TRBD1	CASSLTGTGGFEAFF	TGTGCCAGCAGCTTAACCGGGACAGGGGGTTTTGAAGCTTTCTTT
TRBV6-5	NA	TRBJ1-1	NA	CASSYLRSEGEAFF	TGTGCCAGCAGTTACCTTCGGTCGGAGGGTGAAGCTTTCTTT
TRBV5-1	NA	TRBJ2-7	TRBD2	CASSGSSGSSYEQYF	TGCGCCAGCAGCGGCTCTAGCGGGTCCTCCTACGAGCAGTACTTC
TRBV5-6	few	TRBJ1-6	TRBD1	CASSSRDRGFNSPLHF	TGTGCCAGCAGCTCCCGGGACAGGGGTTTTAATTCACCCCTCCACTTT
TRBV7-9	once	TRBJ2-7	NA	CANSFDRAPYEQYF	TGTGCCAACAGCTTCGACAGAGCACCCTACGAGCAGTACTTC
TRBV7-2	NA	TRBJ1-1	TRBD1	CASSLYGQEVAFF	TGTGCCAGCAGCTTATACGGACAGGAGGTCGCTTTCTTT